This T cell receptor (beta chain) was sequenced in a study of CD8 T cells in ankylosing spondylitis. Whole-study results and caveats: For ankylosing spondylitis blood, a TCR beta motif of 8 or 9 highly homologous variants appeared characteristic. Researchers reportedly found disease-linked clones significantly enriched in matched ankylosing spondylitis synovial fluid. Disease-linked clones were CD8+ and relatively rare in peripheral blood.

V was trimmed by 0 bases and J by 0 bases, leaving 6 bases between them. This CDR3 contains 15 residues. CDR1 is MNHEY, CDR2 SMNVEV, per germline (reference sequence). Each TCR beta library was made by quantitative 5'-RACE that incorporated molecular barcodes. Via MiXCR, TCRdb re-called the 5' RACE reads, giving one row per CDR3 protein. The sample lists approximately 150,000 distinct CDR3 sequences; more than 40% were seen once. Details on this clonotype: Its antigen remains unknown.

The specimen sequenced was synovial fluid, either unsorted or a sorted T cell fraction (not recorded which). The chain employs TRBV27 and TRBJ1-5; possible D gene TRBD1, 5 bases. The clonotype comes from a male donor with ankylosing spondylitis. CDR3 nucleotide sequence: TGTGCCAGCAGTTTATCCAGGGATAGCAATCAGCCCCAGCATTTT. Protein product: CASSLSRDSNQPQHF.